Listed below are T cell receptor beta chains from one sample, sequenced in a study of T cells after yellow fever vaccination. TCRdb reprocessed the 5' RACE reads with MiXCR, giving one entry per CDR3 protein. The sample holds tens of thousands of distinct CDR3 sequences, about 7.7% seen once. The sequencing used CD8+ T cells sorted from PBMCs, collected on the day of the yellow fever booster vaccination. Source of these receptors: a man aged 30 to 39 who received the YFV17D yellow fever vaccine. The CDR3 runs from the conserved cysteine through the conserved F or W. Each record gives: D gene, V gene, clone size, J gene, CDR3 DNA, CDR3 protein. A D gene is named only where the DNA matches it firmly. A row's size may be missing; if present it is once, few, many or a size class.

d_gene: .
v_gene: TRBV4-1
abundance: .
j_gene: TRBJ2-3
CDR3nt: TGCGCCAGCAGCCAGGCAGGATACACAGATACGCAGTATTTT
CDR3aa: CASSQAGYTDTQYF

d_gene: .
v_gene: TRBV7-3
abundance: .
j_gene: TRBJ2-2
CDR3nt: TGTGCCAGCAGCTTAGCGGAGCCCGGGGAGCTGTTTTTT
CDR3aa: CASSLAEPGELFF

d_gene: .
v_gene: TRBV29-1
abundance: few
j_gene: TRBJ1-2
CDR3nt: TGCAGCGTCCCAGACACACAGGCAGACTATGGCTACACCTTC
CDR3aa: CSVPDTQADYGYTF

d_gene: TRBD1
v_gene: TRBV9
abundance: many
j_gene: TRBJ2-3
CDR3nt: TGTGCCAGCAGCCCCCCCCGGACAGGGGGCAGGACAGATACGCAGTATTTT
CDR3aa: CASSPPRTGGRTDTQYF

d_gene: .
v_gene: TRBV20-1
abundance: many
j_gene: TRBJ1-1
CDR3nt: TGCAGTGCTGCGGCAGGCTCGACGAACACTGAAGCTTTCTTT
CDR3aa: CSAAAGSTNTEAFF

d_gene: TRBD1
v_gene: TRBV4-1
abundance: few
j_gene: TRBJ1-4
CDR3nt: TGCGCCAGCAGCCAAGCTGGACAGGTTTTTTTT
CDR3aa: CASSQAGQVFF

d_gene: .
v_gene: TRBV2
abundance: few
j_gene: TRBJ2-3
CDR3nt: TGTGCCAGCACCCTCCCCCCCACAGATACGCAGTATTTT
CDR3aa: CASTLPPTDTQYF

d_gene: .
v_gene: TRBV4-3
abundance: many
j_gene: TRBJ2-2
CDR3nt: TGCGCCAGCAGCCAAGAAACTGGGATTACCGGGGAGCTGTTTTTT
CDR3aa: CASSQETGITGELFF

d_gene: TRBD2
v_gene: TRBV7-8
abundance: many
j_gene: TRBJ2-5
CDR3nt: TGTGCCAGCACCCCGGGGACTAGCGGGTTGGAGACCCAGTACTTC
CDR3aa: CASTPGTSGLETQYF

d_gene: TRBD1
v_gene: TRBV7-9
abundance: few
j_gene: TRBJ2-7
CDR3nt: TGTGCCAGCAGCTACCTCGGACAGGGGGGTTACGAGCAGTACTTC
CDR3aa: CASSYLGQGGYEQYF

d_gene: .
v_gene: TRBV7-2
abundance: .
j_gene: TRBJ2-1
CDR3nt: TGTGCCAGCAGCATGTGGGGCAATGAGCAGTTCTTC
CDR3aa: CASSMWGNEQFF

d_gene: TRBD2
v_gene: TRBV7-3
abundance: many
j_gene: TRBJ2-3
CDR3nt: TGTGCCAGCAGCTTGACTAGCGGGAGGGCCCTCGGCACAGATACGCAGTATTTT
CDR3aa: CASSLTSGRALGTDTQYF

d_gene: TRBD2
v_gene: TRBV5-6
abundance: .
j_gene: TRBJ2-7
CDR3nt: TGTGCCAGCAGCCCCGGGGGACTACGCTACGAGCAGTACTTC
CDR3aa: CASSPGGLRYEQYF

d_gene: .
v_gene: TRBV20-1
abundance: .
j_gene: TRBJ2-5
CDR3nt: TGCAGTGCCACCACTAGGACCCAAGAGACCCAGTACTTC
CDR3aa: CSATTRTQETQYF

d_gene: .
v_gene: TRBV27
abundance: few
j_gene: TRBJ2-3
CDR3nt: TGTGCCAGCAGTTTAGCAGAATCAGATACGCAGTATTTT
CDR3aa: CASSLAESDTQYF

d_gene: .
v_gene: TRBV18
abundance: few
j_gene: TRBJ2-1
CDR3nt: TGTGCCAGCTCACTCTCGTTCGGCAATGAGCAGTTCTTC
CDR3aa: CASSLSFGNEQFF

d_gene: TRBD2
v_gene: TRBV7-2
abundance: few
j_gene: TRBJ2-7
CDR3nt: TGTGCCAGCAGCTTAGAAGCGGGAGGGTCGACCTACGAGCAGTACTTC
CDR3aa: CASSLEAGGSTYEQYF

d_gene: .
v_gene: TRBV6-1
abundance: few
j_gene: TRBJ2-6
CDR3nt: TGTGCCAGCAGAGAGTTAGCCTCCACGTCTGGGGCCAACGTCCTGACTTTC
CDR3aa: CASRELASTSGANVLTF

d_gene: TRBD2
v_gene: TRBV19
abundance: .
j_gene: TRBJ2-3
CDR3nt: TGTGCCAGTAGTACCGGACTAGGACTAGATACGCAGTATTTT
CDR3aa: CASSTGLGLDTQYF

d_gene: TRBD1
v_gene: TRBV29-1
abundance: few
j_gene: TRBJ2-7
CDR3nt: TGCAGCGTTGGGGCAGGGGGCCAGTACGAGCAGTACTTC
CDR3aa: CSVGAGGQYEQYF

d_gene: .
v_gene: TRBV12-5
abundance: .
j_gene: TRBJ2-1
CDR3nt: TGTGCTAGTGGAGTTGAGAAGCGGGTCCCCTACAATGAGCAGTTCTTC
CDR3aa: CASGVEKRVPYNEQFF

d_gene: .
v_gene: TRBV5-5
abundance: .
j_gene: TRBJ2-5
CDR3nt: TGTGCCAGCAGCGGCTCAGGGGGGGAGACCCAGTACTTC
CDR3aa: CASSGSGGETQYF

d_gene: .
v_gene: TRBV12-3/TRBV12-4
abundance: many
j_gene: TRBJ2-7
CDR3nt: TGTGCCAGCAGTTTGGCGAGTCACGAGCAGTACTTC
CDR3aa: CASSLASHEQYF

d_gene: .
v_gene: TRBV7-2
abundance: .
j_gene: TRBJ2-5
CDR3nt: TGTGCCAGCAGCTTAATGGGGGAGACCCAGTACTTC
CDR3aa: CASSLMGETQYF

d_gene: TRBD2
v_gene: TRBV5-4
abundance: few
j_gene: TRBJ2-5
CDR3nt: TGTGCCAGCAGCCCCGAGTGGAGAGTAGCGGGAGATGAGACCCAGTACTTC
CDR3aa: CASSPEWRVAGDETQYF

d_gene: .
v_gene: TRBV28
abundance: few
j_gene: TRBJ1-5
CDR3nt: TGTGCCAGCACCACACGGGTTCGACCTCCTAGCAATCAGCCCCAGCATTTT
CDR3aa: CASTTRVRPPSNQPQHF

d_gene: TRBD1
v_gene: TRBV9
abundance: .
j_gene: TRBJ2-7
CDR3nt: TGTGCCAGCAGCGCCTGGACAGGGGGCAACGAGCAGTACTTC
CDR3aa: CASSAWTGGNEQYF

d_gene: .
v_gene: TRBV12-3/TRBV12-4
abundance: many
j_gene: TRBJ1-1
CDR3nt: TGTGCCAGCAGTTATCGGGGGATCGAAGCTTTCTTT
CDR3aa: CASSYRGIEAFF

d_gene: .
v_gene: TRBV5-1
abundance: few
j_gene: TRBJ2-5
CDR3nt: TGCGCCAGCAGTTCAGCCTCACAAGAGACCCAGTACTTC
CDR3aa: CASSSASQETQYF

d_gene: .
v_gene: TRBV20-1
abundance: .
j_gene: TRBJ2-3
CDR3nt: TGCAGTGCCCTTGCTTCTGGCCTTCATTCAGATACGCAGTATTTT
CDR3aa: CSALASGLHSDTQYF

d_gene: TRBD2
v_gene: TRBV7-7
abundance: many
j_gene: TRBJ2-1
CDR3nt: TGTGCCAGCAGCTTAGGACTAGCGGGAAGCAATGAGCAGTTCTTC
CDR3aa: CASSLGLAGSNEQFF

d_gene: .
v_gene: TRBV7-2
abundance: .
j_gene: TRBJ2-7
CDR3nt: TGTGCCAGCAGCTCAGTCCGGACCAGAGGGGCCTACGAGCAGTACTTC
CDR3aa: CASSSVRTRGAYEQYF

d_gene: .
v_gene: TRBV9
abundance: many
j_gene: TRBJ2-7
CDR3nt: TGTGCCAGCAGCGGAGGGATGGACGAGCAGTACTTC
CDR3aa: CASSGGMDEQYF

d_gene: TRBD2
v_gene: TRBV5-5
abundance: .
j_gene: TRBJ2-7
CDR3nt: TGTGCCAGCAGCTTTGAGTGGCAGGGACTAACCTACGAGCAGTACTTC
CDR3aa: CASSFEWQGLTYEQYF

d_gene: TRBD2
v_gene: TRBV5-1
abundance: .
j_gene: TRBJ2-1
CDR3nt: TGCGCCAGCAGCTTGAGCGGGGGGCTCAATGAGCAGTTCTTC
CDR3aa: CASSLSGGLNEQFF

d_gene: .
v_gene: TRBV4-3
abundance: .
j_gene: TRBJ2-1
CDR3nt: TGCGCCAGCAGCCAAGTCTACCTGTCGAACAATGAGCAGTTCTTC
CDR3aa: CASSQVYLSNNEQFF

d_gene: TRBD2
v_gene: TRBV7-2
abundance: .
j_gene: TRBJ2-7
CDR3nt: TGTGCCAGCGGACTAGCCCCCTACGAGCAGTACTTC
CDR3aa: CASGLAPYEQYF

d_gene: .
v_gene: TRBV11-2
abundance: .
j_gene: TRBJ1-6
CDR3nt: TGTGCCAGCAGCTTATCGTCAGTGACACCCCTCCACTTT
CDR3aa: CASSLSSVTPLHF

d_gene: .
v_gene: TRBV28
abundance: .
j_gene: TRBJ1-1
CDR3nt: TGTGCCAGCTCCCTCCGAGGGGCGGGCACTGAAGCTTTCTTT
CDR3aa: CASSLRGAGTEAFF

d_gene: .
v_gene: TRBV11-2
abundance: many
j_gene: TRBJ2-1
CDR3nt: TGTGCCAGCAGCTTACTCCCTAATGAGCAGTTCTTC
CDR3aa: CASSLLPNEQFF

d_gene: .
v_gene: TRBV6-2/TRBV6-3
abundance: few
j_gene: TRBJ2-7
CDR3nt: TGTGCCAGCAGTTACTTTCCCTACGAGCAGTACTTC
CDR3aa: CASSYFPYEQYF

d_gene: .
v_gene: TRBV29-1
abundance: few
j_gene: TRBJ2-7
CDR3nt: TGCAGCGTTATCGGTAGGACTGAGAGCTCCTACGAGCAGTACTTC
CDR3aa: CSVIGRTESSYEQYF

d_gene: TRBD2
v_gene: TRBV14
abundance: few
j_gene: TRBJ2-7
CDR3nt: TGTGCCAACATGAGATGGGGGACTAGACCCTACGAGCAGTACTTC
CDR3aa: CANMRWGTRPYEQYF

d_gene: TRBD2
v_gene: TRBV12-3/TRBV12-4
abundance: many
j_gene: TRBJ2-3
CDR3nt: TGTGCCAGCAGCCCTAGCGGGTTTAGCACAGATACGCAGTATTTT
CDR3aa: CASSPSGFSTDTQYF

d_gene: .
v_gene: TRBV7-9
abundance: few
j_gene: TRBJ2-2
CDR3nt: TGTGCCAGCAGCTTTCGACGGGCGGGCGACGGGGAGCTGTTTTTT
CDR3aa: CASSFRRAGDGELFF

d_gene: TRBD2
v_gene: TRBV16
abundance: .
j_gene: TRBJ2-2
CDR3nt: TGTGCCAGCGCCACAACCCCAGCGGGAGTGGGTACCGGGGAGCTGTTTTTT
CDR3aa: CASATTPAGVGTGELFF

d_gene: .
v_gene: TRBV5-1
abundance: .
j_gene: TRBJ2-3
CDR3nt: TGCGCCAGCAGCTTGGGTGAGGGAATGGATACGCAGTATTTT
CDR3aa: CASSLGEGMDTQYF

d_gene: .
v_gene: TRBV7-9
abundance: few
j_gene: TRBJ2-1
CDR3nt: TGTGCCAGCAGCCCATGGCGGGGTGGCGATGAGCAGTTCTTC
CDR3aa: CASSPWRGGDEQFF

d_gene: .
v_gene: TRBV7-9
abundance: few
j_gene: TRBJ1-2
CDR3nt: TGTGCCAGCAGCTTAGGGACAGTCTATGGCTACACCTTC
CDR3aa: CASSLGTVYGYTF

d_gene: TRBD1
v_gene: TRBV7-8
abundance: .
j_gene: TRBJ1-4
CDR3nt: TGTGCCACCTACAGGGGCCAGAATAATGAAAAACTGTTTTTT
CDR3aa: CATYRGQNNEKLFF

d_gene: .
v_gene: TRBV5-1
abundance: few
j_gene: TRBJ2-5
CDR3nt: TGCGCCAGCAGCACCCCCGGGGCTCAAGAGACCCAGTACTTC
CDR3aa: CASSTPGAQETQYF

d_gene: .
v_gene: TRBV7-9
abundance: once
j_gene: TRBJ1-2
CDR3nt: TGTGCCAGCTGGTCGGGGGGGTACACCTTC
CDR3aa: CASWSGGYTF

d_gene: .
v_gene: TRBV4-3
abundance: .
j_gene: TRBJ2-3
CDR3nt: TGCGCCAGCAGCCAAGACCATCCCTCCTTGACGCAGTATTTT
CDR3aa: CASSQDHPSLTQYF

d_gene: TRBD2
v_gene: TRBV15
abundance: few
j_gene: TRBJ2-7
CDR3nt: TGTGCCACCAGCACGGTGAGCGGGGTCAACGAGCAGTACTTC
CDR3aa: CATSTVSGVNEQYF

d_gene: .
v_gene: TRBV7-9
abundance: .
j_gene: TRBJ1-4
CDR3nt: TGTGCCAGCAGCTCCGCCCTCTCGAATGAAAAACTGTTTTTT
CDR3aa: CASSSALSNEKLFF

d_gene: .
v_gene: TRBV3-1
abundance: .
j_gene: TRBJ2-5
CDR3nt: TGTGCCAGCAGCCCATTCTGGGACGGTCGCCAAGAGACCCAGTACTTC
CDR3aa: CASSPFWDGRQETQYF